These 6 T cell receptor beta chains were all obtained from the same sample, sequenced in a study of T-cell memory formation after mild COVID-19. MiXCR, run by TCRdb on the 5' RACE reads, gives a single entry per CDR3 protein. This table holds about 430,000 distinct CDR3 sequences, 20% to 25% found once. Sequencing used PBMCs or a T cell subset sorted from them (not recorded which). These receptors all come from an adult woman who had mild COVID-19 (a few samples of this study predate the infection). Cell type and time point are not known.

The genes are TRBV7-9 and TRBJ2-5; D is undetermined. Germline loops: CDR1 SEHNR, CDR2 FQNEAQ (reference sequence). The CDR3 sequence is 15 residues long. V lost 6 bases to trimming and J lost 4 bases, with 18 bases between them. The CDR3 sequence is CASSVEVAGSETQYF. The CDR3 DNA reads as TGTGCCAGCAGTGTAGAAGTGGCAGGTTCAGAGACCCAGTACTTC.

The J gene is TRBJ2-2, the V gene TRBV12-3 or TRBV12-4, with 7 bases lining up with TRBD2. J gave up 7 bases and V 8 bases, and 7 bases lay outside the gene matches. This CDR3 region has 13 residues. The CDR3 here is CASRLRGDGELFF. The CDR3, as DNA: TGTGCCAGCCGATTACGGGGGGACGGGGAGCTGTTTTTT.

The chain uses TRBV12-3 or TRBV12-4 and TRBJ1-5, with 9 bases lining up with TRBD1. This CDR3 contains 13 residues. V was clipped by 4 bases and J by 5 bases; unmatched bases: 0. The CDR3, as DNA: TGTGCCAGCAGTTGGGACAGGGATCAGCCCCAGCATTTT. It translates to CASSWDRDQPQHF.

The chain's CDR3 is CAWSFKGPGRETQYF. The CDR3 nucleotides are TGTGCCTGGAGTTTCAAAGGGCCCGGGAGAGAGACCCAGTACTTC. The chain is built from TRBV30 and TRBJ2-5, with D tentatively TRBD2 (6 bases). V was cut by 2 bases and J by 4 bases, with 17 bases left in between. CDR1 is GTSNPN, CDR2 SVGIG, per germline (reference sequence). The CDR3 runs to 15 residues.

This clonotype was observed a few times. The chain uses TRBV7-9 and TRBJ2-7; D perhaps matches TRBD1 (5 bases). V dropped 0 bases and J dropped 5 bases, with 8 bases sitting between them. From germline, CDR1 is SEHNR and CDR2 FQNEAQ (reference sequence). The CDR3 runs 13 residues. CDR3 in amino acids: CASSLAQGHEQYF. Here the CDR3 DNA reads TGTGCCAGCAGCTTAGCTCAGGGCCACGAGCAGTACTTC.

V gene TRBV20-1 combines with J gene TRBJ2-1; possible D gene TRBD1, 10 bases. Trimming pared 3 bases from V and 8 bases from J, leaving 29 bases between. Looked up from germline, CDR1 is DFQATT and CDR2 is SNEGSKA (reference sequence). The CDR3 covers 18 residues. CDR3 DNA: TGCAGTGCTAGTGAGACAGGGGGCGGTTTAGCGGGAGAGCATGAGCAGTTCTTC. This encodes CSASETGGGLAGEHEQFF.